This T cell receptor beta chain emerged from a study of blood T cells in healthy people across ages. Study-level background: T cells yielded about one barcoded beta molecule per two cells through template switching.

Study-wide results and caveats: Naive and antigen-experienced cells were not separated, limiting conclusive comparison. TCR beta diversity correlated strongly with naive T cell percentage.

Primers used in a second PCR of roughly 7 to 11 cycles were a sample-barcoded 5' primer and a J-beta primer mix. TCRdb passed the 5' RACE reads through MiXCR, listing each CDR3 protein once. This table holds 850,000 to 950,000 distinct CDR3 sequences, around 26% found once. The CDR3 has 12 residues. V shed 5 bases and J shed 5 bases, with 7 bases lying between them. Germline V gene sequence: CDR1 MNHEY, CDR2 SVGEGT. As regards this clonotype: Its cognate antigen is unknown.

The sample consisted of blood. The TCR sequence derives from a woman of 80 years or more in good health. The rearrangement joins TRBV6-2 or TRBV6-3 to TRBJ2-1; D is ambiguous. CDR3 in amino acids: CASSRANNEQFF. The CDR3 DNA follows: TGTGCCAGCAGTCGGGCCAACAATGAGCAGTTCTTC.